This T cell receptor (beta chain) was captured by sequencing in a study of a mutant IDH1 vaccine in newly diagnosed glioma. Points from the study as a whole: Apparently unrelated to pseudoprogression were changes in the top peripheral T cell clonotypes.

As concerns this clone: The antigen remains unidentified.

Only in-frame clones appear in the TCRdb table, and some are missing; sequencing was by immunoSEQ multiplex PCR. The data show more than 35,000 clones, 81% seen once. CDR1 and CDR2 from the germline V gene are ENHRY and SYGVKD. The germline V and J ends were trimmed by 6 bases and 2 bases, with 11 bases remaining between them. The CDR3 covers 13 residues. The time point was: week 35, safety follow-up. Each dose delivered 300 ug of mutant IDH1 20-mer peptide subcutaneously with imiquimod. The astrocytomas were IDH1-mutant, ATRX-negative, and WHO grade 3 or 4. The receptor's source is a woman aged 40 to 50 with glioma. Some clones in this sample may be carry-over from other donors' samples. Sequenced here: PBMCs, sampled from a glioma patient whose treatment included an IDH1 peptide vaccine. The chain uses TRBV10-3 and TRBJ2-7; no clear D. The CDR3 here is CAIRGSETYEQYF. CDR3 bases: TGTGCCATCAGAGGTTCGGAGACCTACGAGCAGTACTTC.